The clone carrying this TCR beta chain showed up many times. Its matching antigen is unknown. At one of its ends the junction is not consistent with the germline gene, which may arise from a read error. Germline assignment: CDR1 SGHKS and CDR2 YYEKEE (reference sequence). This CDR3 region has 16 residues. The TCR alpha and TCR beta cDNA libraries, bearing sample barcodes and UMIs, were generated by 5'RACE using constant-segment primers. TCRdb called the 5' RACE reads again in MiXCR, with one record for every CDR3 protein. The data show some 30,000 distinct CDR3 sequences, less than 8% seen once. This entry comes from a study of T-cell memory formation after mild COVID-19. Study information: TCR clusters were largely donor specific.

Whole-study results and caveats: Contracting clones from day 15 to 85 had balanced CD4/CD8; later expanders favoured CD4+. Second-wave clones with a day 37 peak had unconfirmed SARS-CoV-2 specificity.

The V gene is TRBV5-5, the J gene TRBJ2-3, with D hard to call. Input material: PBMCs or a T cell subset sorted from them (not recorded which). The origin of this receptor is an adult woman who had mild COVID-19 (a few samples of this study predate the infection). Cell type and time point are not known. CDR3 DNA sequence: TGTGCCAGCAGTTTGGGGAACCACCACTCCACAGATACGCAGTATTTT. Its protein product is CASSLGNHHSTDTQYF.